Listed below are T cell receptor beta chains from one sample, sequenced in a study of blood T cells in healthy people across ages. From the 5' RACE reads, TCRdb called clonotypes with MiXCR, one entry per CDR3 protein. The data contain nearly 1 million distinct CDR3 sequences, roughly 51% of them singletons. The sequenced material came from blood. All receptors derive from a woman aged 60 to 75 in good health. Each CDR3 is given with its conserved first and last residue. The D gene is left open where the match is weak. Only some rows state a clone size, as once, few, many or a class for expanded clones.

cdr3_length,v_call,clone_size,j_call,d_call,cdr3_nt,cdr3_aa
14,TRBV3-1,NA,TRBJ2-7,NA,TGTGCCAGCAGCCAAGGAGTATTGGCTTACGAGCAGTACTTC,CASSQGVLAYEQYF
16,TRBV9,NA,TRBJ2-1,TRBD2,TGTGCCAGCAGCGGAGGCAGCGGGAGGGCCTGGGATGAGCAGTTCTTC,CASSGGSGRAWDEQFF
14,TRBV7-2,NA,TRBJ2-5,NA,TGTGCCAGCAGCCTTATGTCCGGGGAAGAGACCCAGTACTTC,CASSLMSGEETQYF
13,TRBV5-5,NA,TRBJ2-1,NA,TGTGCCAGCGAAAGGACACAATACAATGAGCAGTTCTTC,CASERTQYNEQFF
15,TRBV7-2,few,TRBJ2-3,NA,TGTGCCAGCAGCTTAGTTTCAGGGGTTAAAGATACGCAGTATTTT,CASSLVSGVKDTQYF
15,TRBV28,NA,TRBJ2-7,NA,TGTGCCAGCAGTCCAACCCACGGAGCACCGCTCGAGCAGTACTTC,CASSPTHGAPLEQYF
17,TRBV12-3/TRBV12-4,NA,TRBJ2-1,TRBD2,TGTGCCAGCAGGGTCGACCCTGGGACTAGCGGGAGCAGTGAGCAGTTCTTC,CASRVDPGTSGSSEQFF
14,TRBV7-8,NA,TRBJ1-2,NA,TGTGCCAGCAGCTTAGTCACGGCAGGCTATGGCTACACCTTC,CASSLVTAGYGYTF
17,TRBV4-1,few,TRBJ2-7,TRBD2,TGCGCCAGCAGCCGATTCTGGCGGGAGGACGGTAAGGACGAGCAGTACTTC,CASSRFWREDGKDEQYF
14,TRBV11-2,NA,TRBJ2-7,NA,TGTGCCAGCAGAAGACTGGCGGACTCCTACGAGCAGTACTTC,CASRRLADSYEQYF
19,TRBV6-2/TRBV6-3,NA,TRBJ2-5,TRBD2,TGTGCCAGCAGTTCTCTACCCGAAACGGGACTAGCGGGGACAGAGACCCAGTACTTC,CASSSLPETGLAGTETQYF
13,TRBV12-3/TRBV12-4,NA,TRBJ2-1,TRBD2,TGTGCCAGCAGGGGTAGCGGGTATTCTGAGCAGTTCTTC,CASRGSGYSEQFF
14,TRBV20-1,NA,TRBJ2-5,TRBD2,TGCAGTGCTAGAGATCCTAGCGGGAAAGAGACCCAGTACTTC,CSARDPSGKETQYF
15,TRBV5-1,NA,TRBJ2-1,NA,TGCGCCAGCACGCCCCGGACTGGGCTCTACAATGAGCAGTTCTTC,CASTPRTGLYNEQFF
15,TRBV7-2,NA,TRBJ2-1,TRBD1,TGTGCCAGCAGCTTACAGGGGGTTAGTCCTCGCGAGCAGTTCTTC,CASSLQGVSPREQFF
18,TRBV14,NA,TRBJ2-3,TRBD2,TGTGCCAGCAGCCAAGATCGAAAGCGGGAGTTGTCCACAGATACGCAGTATTTT,CASSQDRKRELSTDTQYF
13,TRBV18,NA,TRBJ2-1,NA,TGTGCCAGCTCACCCGGACAAGACAATGAGCAGTTCTTC,CASSPGQDNEQFF
14,TRBV10-3,few,TRBJ2-1,NA,TGTGCCATCGGTCCCGGGACGTCATACAATGAGCAGTTCTTC,CAIGPGTSYNEQFF
15,TRBV4-1,NA,TRBJ2-7,TRBD2,TGCGCCAGCAGCCAAATTAGCGGGAGCTCCTACGAGCAGTACTTC,CASSQISGSSYEQYF
13,TRBV6-4,NA,TRBJ2-7,TRBD1,TGTGCCAGCGCTGAGGGACAGGGCTACGAGCAGTACTTC,CASAEGQGYEQYF
16,TRBV7-6,NA,TRBJ2-7,TRBD1,TGTGCCAGCAGCCCCTCGACGGGACAGGGGTATTACGAGCAGTACTTC,CASSPSTGQGYYEQYF
14,TRBV7-3,NA,TRBJ1-1,NA,TGTGCCAGCAGCTATACAGGAATGAACACTGAAGCTTTCTTT,CASSYTGMNTEAFF
15,TRBV28,few,TRBJ2-7,NA,TGTGCCAGCAGACAACAAAGGACCTCCGCCTACGAGCAGTACTTC,CASRQQRTSAYEQYF
12,TRBV3-1,NA,TRBJ2-7,TRBD2,TGTGCCAGCGGACGGGAGGGCCGAGAGCAGTACTTC,CASGREGREQYF
14,TRBV21-1,NA,TRBJ2-3,NA,TGTGCCCGTGGGGGGCGGGAGAACACAGATACGCAGTATTTT,CARGGRENTDTQYF
17,TRBV6-2/TRBV6-3,NA,TRBJ2-7,NA,TGTGCCAGCAGCCCCCAACAAACGACCGTACAGACCTACGAGCAGTACTTC,CASSPQQTTVQTYEQYF
15,TRBV12-3/TRBV12-4,few,TRBJ1-4,NA,TGTGCCAGCAGTCCCCAGATTGCAACTAATGAAAAACTGTTTTTT,CASSPQIATNEKLFF
13,TRBV20-1,NA,TRBJ2-1,NA,TGCAGTGGGCGAGGGGGAGGGCTCTTTGAGCAGTTCTTC,CSGRGGGLFEQFF
15,TRBV10-3,NA,TRBJ1-2,TRBD1,TGTGTCATCAGTGCCCAGGACAGGGCCAGAGATGGCTACACCTTC,CVISAQDRARDGYTF
16,TRBV2,NA,TRBJ2-1,TRBD2,TGTGCCAGTATCGGGACTAGCGGGACTATGGACGATGAGCAGTTCTTC,CASIGTSGTMDDEQFF
13,TRBV4-1,few,TRBJ2-5,NA,TGCGCCAGCAGCCCCTTAGGTCTAAAGACCCAGTACTTC,CASSPLGLKTQYF
14,TRBV20-1,NA,TRBJ2-5,NA,TGCAGTGCTAGACCCGGGACTCGTTTAGAGACCCAGTACTTC,CSARPGTRLETQYF
16,TRBV15,NA,TRBJ2-3,NA,TGTGCCACCAGCAGAGTAGGGGGAGCAAGAGGGGATACGCAGTATTTT,CATSRVGGARGDTQYF
14,TRBV20-1,few,TRBJ2-3,TRBD2,TGCAGTGCTAGGACTAGCCTGGAGTATGATACGCAGTATTTT,CSARTSLEYDTQYF
15,TRBV5-1,NA,TRBJ2-1,TRBD1,TGCGCCAGCAGCCCCGGGACAGGGTACTACAATGAGCAGTTCTTC,CASSPGTGYYNEQFF
14,TRBV12-3/TRBV12-4,few,TRBJ2-2,TRBD2,TGTGCCAGCAGGGGATTAGCGGGAACCGGGGAGCTGTTTTTT,CASRGLAGTGELFF
14,TRBV20-1,NA,TRBJ2-7,NA,TGCAGTGCTAGAGATCCCCCAGGTGCCGACGAGCAGTACTTC,CSARDPPGADEQYF
17,TRBV15,once,TRBJ2-5,NA,TGTGCCACCAGCTACGATCCGATTGCGGGGAGGGGGAAGACCCAGTACTTC,CATSYDPIAGRGKTQYF
16,TRBV6-6,few,TRBJ2-3,TRBD2,TGTGCCAGCAGTAACGGACTAGCGGGAGGGCTAGATACGCAGTATTTT,CASSNGLAGGLDTQYF